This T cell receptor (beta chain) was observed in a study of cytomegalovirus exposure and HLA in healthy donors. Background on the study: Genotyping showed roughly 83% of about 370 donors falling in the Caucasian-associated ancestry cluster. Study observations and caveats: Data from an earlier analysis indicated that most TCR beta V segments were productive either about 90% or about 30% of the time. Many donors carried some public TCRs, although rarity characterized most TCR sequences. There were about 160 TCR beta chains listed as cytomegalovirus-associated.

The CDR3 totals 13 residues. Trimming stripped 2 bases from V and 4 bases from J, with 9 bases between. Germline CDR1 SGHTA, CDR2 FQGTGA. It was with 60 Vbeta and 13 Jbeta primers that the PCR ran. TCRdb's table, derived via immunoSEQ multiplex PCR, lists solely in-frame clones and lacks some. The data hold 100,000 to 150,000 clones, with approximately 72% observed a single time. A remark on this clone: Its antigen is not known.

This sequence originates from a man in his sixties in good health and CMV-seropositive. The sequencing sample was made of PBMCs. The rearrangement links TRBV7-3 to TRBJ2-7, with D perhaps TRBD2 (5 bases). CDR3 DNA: TGTGCCAGCAGCTTATCAAGGGAGTACGAGCAGTACTTC. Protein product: CASSLSREYEQYF.